This T cell receptor beta chain was captured by sequencing in a study of T cells after yellow fever vaccination. This clonotype was seen at least ten times. Its matching antigen is unknown. Germline CDR1 is MNHEY and CDR2 is SMNVEV (reference sequence). V lost 8 bases and J 0 bases, leaving 10 bases between the germline ends. This CDR3 is 13 amino acids long. Researchers made TCR cDNA using 5'RACE template switching, and this step added a universal primer site and UMIs. TCRdb recomputed calls from the 5' RACE reads with MiXCR, one row per CDR3 protein. The data contain under 250,000 distinct CDR3 sequences, approximately 3% of them seen just once; the ten biggest clones take up 2.5% to 3.5%. Study-wide findings and caveats: The CD4 and CD8 compartments had a small share of their clonotypes in common. Boosting was followed by the reappearance of most primary-vaccination clones (under 97% CD4, about 89% CD8).

The source of this sequence is a man aged 18 to 29 who received the YFV17D yellow fever vaccine. The chain combines TRBV27 with TRBJ1-1; weak D call: TRBD1 (5 bases). This specimen consisted of CD4+ T cells sorted from PBMCs, obtained 10 days after the yellow fever booster vaccination. For the CDR3, the DNA is TGTGCCAGCGCGGACACGATGAACACTGAAGCTTTCTTT. The encoded protein is CASADTMNTEAFF.